A selection of T cell receptor beta chains follows, all from one sample in a study of blood T cells in healthy people across ages. TCRdb analysed the 5' RACE reads with MiXCR anew, one entry per CDR3 protein. The table shows over 1,300,000 distinct CDR3 sequences, with approximately 63% occurring only once. Input material: blood. The receptors shown here come from a man younger than 30 in good health. CDR3s include the opening cysteine and the closing phenylalanine or tryptophan. The D gene is left open where the match is weak. Clone size is shown for a subset of rows, as once, few, many or a class of expanded clone.

len: 17; v_gene: TRBV20-1; d_gene: .; j_gene: TRBJ1-4; abundance: .; CDR3aa: CSARDLVRTEINEKLFF; CDR3nt: TGCAGTGCTAGAGATCTAGTAAGGACAGAGATTAATGAAAAACTGTTTTTT
len: 13; v_gene: TRBV12-3/TRBV12-4; d_gene: .; j_gene: TRBJ2-7; abundance: .; CDR3aa: CASRRDLPYEQYF; CDR3nt: TGTGCCAGCCGCCGGGACCTTCCCTACGAGCAGTACTTC
len: 16; v_gene: TRBV20-1; d_gene: .; j_gene: TRBJ2-1; abundance: .; CDR3aa: CSAVPRSRGSYNEQFF; CDR3nt: TGCAGTGCCGTACCCCGGTCGCGAGGCTCCTACAATGAGCAGTTCTTC
len: 15; v_gene: TRBV29-1; d_gene: TRBD2; j_gene: TRBJ2-3; abundance: few; CDR3aa: CSVDLAGGLPDTQYF; CDR3nt: TGCAGCGTTGATTTAGCGGGAGGGCTGCCAGATACGCAGTATTTT
len: 13; v_gene: TRBV20-1; d_gene: .; j_gene: TRBJ2-7; abundance: .; CDR3aa: CSARPLGDNEQYF; CDR3nt: TGCAGTGCTAGACCTCTGGGGGACAATGAGCAGTACTTC
len: 14; v_gene: TRBV10-3; d_gene: TRBD1; j_gene: TRBJ2-7; abundance: few; CDR3aa: CAIRKGQGGHEQYF; CDR3nt: TGTGCCATCAGAAAAGGACAGGGTGGCCACGAGCAGTACTTC
len: 15; v_gene: TRBV4-1; d_gene: TRBD1; j_gene: TRBJ2-7; abundance: few; CDR3aa: CASSQLPGQDNEQYF; CDR3nt: TGCGCCAGCAGCCAACTCCCCGGACAGGATAACGAGCAGTACTTC
len: 14; v_gene: TRBV4-1; d_gene: .; j_gene: TRBJ2-7; abundance: .; CDR3aa: CASSHRLDSYEQYF; CDR3nt: TGCGCCAGCAGCCATCGTCTGGACTCCTACGAGCAGTACTTC
len: 14; v_gene: TRBV3-1; d_gene: .; j_gene: TRBJ2-5; abundance: .; CDR3aa: CASSVPWRNKTQYF; CDR3nt: TGTGCCAGCAGCGTCCCGTGGAGGAACAAGACCCAGTACTTC
len: 13; v_gene: TRBV20-1; d_gene: .; j_gene: TRBJ2-5; abundance: .; CDR3aa: CSATPHYQETQYF; CDR3nt: TGCAGTGCTACACCACACTACCAAGAGACCCAGTACTTC
len: 14; v_gene: TRBV20-1; d_gene: TRBD1; j_gene: TRBJ2-5; abundance: .; CDR3aa: CSALDRGSRETQYF; CDR3nt: TGCAGTGCTTTGGACAGGGGGAGCAGGGAGACCCAGTACTTC
len: 13; v_gene: TRBV6-2/TRBV6-3; d_gene: .; j_gene: TRBJ2-7; abundance: .; CDR3aa: CASMGSGLGEQYF; CDR3nt: TGTGCCAGCATGGGTTCCGGGCTTGGCGAGCAGTACTTC
len: 15; v_gene: TRBV5-1; d_gene: .; j_gene: TRBJ1-6; abundance: .; CDR3aa: CASSLDGGRNSPLHF; CDR3nt: TGCGCCAGCAGCTTGGATGGAGGAAGGAATTCACCCCTCCACTTT
len: 14; v_gene: TRBV24-1; d_gene: .; j_gene: TRBJ2-5; abundance: .; CDR3aa: CAGKKIATQETQYF; CDR3nt: TGTGCCGGAAAAAAGATAGCAACCCAAGAGACCCAGTACTTC
len: 17; v_gene: TRBV2; d_gene: TRBD2; j_gene: TRBJ2-4; abundance: few; CDR3aa: CASSVNSGRLAKNIQYF; CDR3nt: TGTGCCAGCAGTGTGAATAGCGGGAGGCTTGCCAAAAACATTCAGTACTTC
len: 16; v_gene: TRBV11-2; d_gene: TRBD2; j_gene: TRBJ2-5; abundance: few; CDR3aa: CASSQSFQGGEETQYF; CDR3nt: TGTGCCAGCAGCCAATCCTTCCAGGGAGGGGAAGAGACCCAGTACTTC
len: 15; v_gene: TRBV7-9; d_gene: .; j_gene: TRBJ1-1; abundance: .; CDR3aa: CASSLGHREGTEAFF; CDR3nt: TGTGCCAGCAGCTTAGGTCACAGGGAAGGCACTGAAGCTTTCTTT
len: 15; v_gene: TRBV20-1; d_gene: TRBD2; j_gene: TRBJ2-7; abundance: .; CDR3aa: CSATTSGSMTYEQYF; CDR3nt: TGCAGTGCTACAACTAGCGGGAGTATGACCTACGAGCAGTACTTC
len: 16; v_gene: TRBV4-1; d_gene: TRBD2; j_gene: TRBJ2-1; abundance: .; CDR3aa: CASSQDVGGRAQGQFF; CDR3nt: TGCGCCAGCAGCCAAGATGTCGGCGGGAGGGCTCAGGGGCAGTTCTTC
len: 18; v_gene: TRBV7-2; d_gene: .; j_gene: TRBJ2-1; abundance: .; CDR3aa: CASSLGGGFGQVGDEQFF; CDR3nt: TGTGCCAGCAGCTTAGGGGGAGGCTTTGGACAGGTGGGCGATGAGCAGTTCTTC
len: 11; v_gene: TRBV28; d_gene: .; j_gene: TRBJ1-1; abundance: .; CDR3aa: CASSLLAEAFF; CDR3nt: TGTGCCAGCAGTTTATTGGCTGAAGCTTTCTTT
len: 14; v_gene: TRBV7-9; d_gene: .; j_gene: TRBJ2-1; abundance: .; CDR3aa: CASMTANGYNDQFF; CDR3nt: TGTGCCAGCATGACAGCCAATGGGTACAATGATCAGTTCTTC
len: 14; v_gene: TRBV20-1; d_gene: TRBD1; j_gene: TRBJ1-5; abundance: .; CDR3aa: CSAVDRGGIGPQHF; CDR3nt: TGCAGTGCCGTGGACAGGGGCGGGATAGGGCCCCAGCATTTT
len: 13; v_gene: TRBV10-3; d_gene: .; j_gene: TRBJ1-2; abundance: .; CDR3aa: CAISVEGNPGYTF; CDR3nt: TGTGCCATCAGTGTAGAAGGAAATCCGGGCTACACCTTC
len: 13; v_gene: TRBV24-1; d_gene: .; j_gene: TRBJ2-1; abundance: few; CDR3aa: CATSDLMSAEQFF; CDR3nt: TGTGCCACCAGTGATTTAATGTCGGCTGAGCAGTTCTTC
len: 16; v_gene: TRBV20-1; d_gene: .; j_gene: TRBJ2-1; abundance: .; CDR3aa: CSASPSSGGNYNEQFF; CDR3nt: TGCAGTGCTAGTCCATCTTCCGGGGGCAACTACAATGAGCAGTTCTTC
len: 15; v_gene: TRBV27; d_gene: TRBD1; j_gene: TRBJ2-5; abundance: .; CDR3aa: CASSSPGQGSETQYF; CDR3nt: TGTGCCAGCAGTTCCCCGGGACAGGGTTCCGAGACCCAGTACTTC
len: 16; v_gene: TRBV9; d_gene: .; j_gene: TRBJ2-2; abundance: few; CDR3aa: CASSVGGGGGTGELFF; CDR3nt: TGTGCCAGCAGCGTAGGGGGCGGAGGTGGCACCGGGGAGCTGTTTTTT
len: 16; v_gene: TRBV12-3/TRBV12-4; d_gene: .; j_gene: TRBJ2-5; abundance: .; CDR3aa: CASSFWDGDAQETQYF; CDR3nt: TGTGCCAGCAGTTTTTGGGATGGCGACGCGCAAGAGACCCAGTACTTC
len: 16; v_gene: TRBV4-3; d_gene: .; j_gene: TRBJ1-1; abundance: .; CDR3aa: CASSLYWTAMNTEAFF; CDR3nt: TGCGCCAGCAGCCTATATTGGACGGCCATGAACACTGAAGCTTTCTTT
len: 16; v_gene: TRBV4-3; d_gene: .; j_gene: TRBJ2-3; abundance: .; CDR3aa: CASSHKIAAITDTQYF; CDR3nt: TGCGCCAGCAGCCACAAGATTGCGGCGATCACAGATACGCAGTATTTT
len: 14; v_gene: TRBV20-1; d_gene: .; j_gene: TRBJ2-5; abundance: once; CDR3aa: CSARDGGDHETQYF; CDR3nt: TGCAGTGCTAGAGATGGCGGGGACCATGAGACCCAGTACTTC
len: 15; v_gene: TRBV5-1; d_gene: TRBD2; j_gene: TRBJ2-1; abundance: once; CDR3aa: CASSLATSGEGLEFF; CDR3nt: TGCGCCAGCAGCTTGGCCACTAGCGGGGAGGGGCTGGAGTTCTTC
len: 14; v_gene: TRBV6-2/TRBV6-3; d_gene: TRBD1; j_gene: TRBJ2-7; abundance: few; CDR3aa: CASSADREFNEQYF; CDR3nt: TGTGCCAGCAGCGCGGACAGGGAGTTCAACGAGCAGTACTTC
len: 19; v_gene: TRBV15; d_gene: .; j_gene: TRBJ2-7; abundance: .; CDR3aa: CATSRDWRLHGGYSYEQYF; CDR3nt: TGTGCCACCAGCAGAGATTGGCGGCTGCACGGGGGTTACTCCTACGAGCAGTACTTC
len: 17; v_gene: TRBV3-1; d_gene: .; j_gene: TRBJ2-7; abundance: .; CDR3aa: CASSQVLAPSSYNEQYF; CDR3nt: TGTGCCAGCAGCCAAGTTCTAGCGCCTAGCTCCTACAATGAGCAGTACTTC
len: 15; v_gene: TRBV5-5; d_gene: .; j_gene: TRBJ2-7; abundance: .; CDR3aa: CASSPGPHYAHEQYF; CDR3nt: TGTGCCAGCAGTCCCGGGCCCCATTACGCCCACGAGCAGTACTTC
len: 16; v_gene: TRBV7-9; d_gene: .; j_gene: TRBJ1-1; abundance: .; CDR3aa: CASSLAGMGPNTEAFF; CDR3nt: TGTGCCAGCAGCTTAGCTGGGATGGGACCGAACACTGAAGCTTTCTTT
len: 14; v_gene: TRBV20-1; d_gene: TRBD1; j_gene: TRBJ1-2; abundance: .; CDR3aa: CSANQGQPFYGYTF; CDR3nt: TGCAGTGCTAACCAGGGACAGCCATTCTATGGCTACACCTTC
len: 13; v_gene: TRBV4-1; d_gene: .; j_gene: TRBJ2-1; abundance: .; CDR3aa: CASSQEIDNEQFF; CDR3nt: TGCGCCAGCAGCCAAGAAATCGACAATGAGCAGTTCTTC
len: 14; v_gene: TRBV5-8; d_gene: .; j_gene: TRBJ2-2; abundance: few; CDR3aa: CASSLDTNTGELFF; CDR3nt: TGTGCCAGCAGCTTGGATACGAACACCGGGGAGCTGTTTTTT
len: 14; v_gene: TRBV28; d_gene: .; j_gene: TRBJ1-2; abundance: .; CDR3aa: CASSFGGANYGYTF; CDR3nt: TGTGCCAGCAGTTTCGGGGGGGCTAACTATGGCTACACCTTC